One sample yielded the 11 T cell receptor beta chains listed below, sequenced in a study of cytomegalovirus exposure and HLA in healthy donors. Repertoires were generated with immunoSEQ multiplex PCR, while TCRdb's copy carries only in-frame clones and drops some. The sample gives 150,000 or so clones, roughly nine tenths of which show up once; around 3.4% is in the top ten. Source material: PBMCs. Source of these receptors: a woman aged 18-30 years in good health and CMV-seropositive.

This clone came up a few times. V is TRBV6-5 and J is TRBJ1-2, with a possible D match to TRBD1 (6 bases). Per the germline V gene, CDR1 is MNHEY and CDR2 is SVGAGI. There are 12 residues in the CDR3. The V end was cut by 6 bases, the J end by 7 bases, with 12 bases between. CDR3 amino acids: CASSSGASGYTF. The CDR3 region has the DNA TGTGCCAGCAGCTCAGGGGCTAGTGGCTACACCTTC.

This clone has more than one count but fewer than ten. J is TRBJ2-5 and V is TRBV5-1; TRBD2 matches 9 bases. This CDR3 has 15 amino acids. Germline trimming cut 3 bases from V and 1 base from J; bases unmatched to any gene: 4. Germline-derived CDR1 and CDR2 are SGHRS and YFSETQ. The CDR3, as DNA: TGCGCCAGCAGCTCCCTACTAGCGGGCCAAGAGACCCAGTACTTC. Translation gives CASSSLLAGQETQYF.

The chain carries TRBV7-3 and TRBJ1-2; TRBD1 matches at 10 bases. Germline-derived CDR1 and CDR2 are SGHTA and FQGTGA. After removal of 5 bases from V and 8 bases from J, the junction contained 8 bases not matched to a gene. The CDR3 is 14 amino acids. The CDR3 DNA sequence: TGTGCCAGCAGCAAACCGGGACAGGGGAACGGCTACACCTTC. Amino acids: CASSKPGQGNGYTF.

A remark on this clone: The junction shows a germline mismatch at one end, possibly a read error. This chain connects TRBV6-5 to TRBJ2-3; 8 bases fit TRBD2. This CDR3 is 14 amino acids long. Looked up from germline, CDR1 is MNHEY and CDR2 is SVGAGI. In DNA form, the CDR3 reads TGTGCCAGCAGTTCTACGGGAGGGCCTAGAGTTCTGAATTTT. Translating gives CASSSTGGPRVLNF.

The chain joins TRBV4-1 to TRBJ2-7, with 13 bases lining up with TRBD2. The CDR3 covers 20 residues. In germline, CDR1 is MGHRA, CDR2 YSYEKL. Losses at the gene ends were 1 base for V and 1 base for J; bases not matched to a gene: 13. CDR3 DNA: TGCGCCAGCAGCCAAGCAACCGGGACTAGCGGGAAATGGTGGTCCTACGAGCAGTACTTC. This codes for CASSQATGTSGKWWSYEQYF.

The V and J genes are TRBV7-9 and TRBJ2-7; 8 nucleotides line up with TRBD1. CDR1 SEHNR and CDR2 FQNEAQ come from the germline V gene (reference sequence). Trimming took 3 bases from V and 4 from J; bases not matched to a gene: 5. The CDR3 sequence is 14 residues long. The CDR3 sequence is CASSLPGGGYEQYF. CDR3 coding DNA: TGTGCCAGCAGCTTGCCAGGGGGCGGGTACGAGCAGTACTTC.

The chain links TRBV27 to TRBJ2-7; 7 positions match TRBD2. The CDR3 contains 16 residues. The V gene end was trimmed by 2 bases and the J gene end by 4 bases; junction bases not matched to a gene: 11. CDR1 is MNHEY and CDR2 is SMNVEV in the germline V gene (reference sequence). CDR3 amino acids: CASSLGRLGGSYEQYF. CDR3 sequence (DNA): TGTGCCAGCAGTTTAGGGAGACTGGGCGGGAGTTACGAGCAGTACTTC.

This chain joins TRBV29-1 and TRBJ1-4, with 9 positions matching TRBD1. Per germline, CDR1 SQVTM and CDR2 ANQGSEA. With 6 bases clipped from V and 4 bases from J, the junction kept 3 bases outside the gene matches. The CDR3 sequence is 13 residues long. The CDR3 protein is CSVQGQGNEKLFF. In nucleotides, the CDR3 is TGCAGCGTCCAGGGACAGGGTAATGAAAAACTGTTTTTT.

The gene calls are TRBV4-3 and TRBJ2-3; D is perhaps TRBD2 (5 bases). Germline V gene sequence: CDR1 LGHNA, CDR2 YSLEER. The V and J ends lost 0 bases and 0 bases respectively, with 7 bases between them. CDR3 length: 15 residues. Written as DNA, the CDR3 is TGCGCCAGCAGCCAAGAGTGGACTAGCACAGATACGCAGTATTTT. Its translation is CASSQEWTSTDTQYF.

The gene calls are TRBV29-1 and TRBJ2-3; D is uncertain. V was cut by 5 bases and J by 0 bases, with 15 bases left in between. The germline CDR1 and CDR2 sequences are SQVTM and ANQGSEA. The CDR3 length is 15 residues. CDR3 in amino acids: CSVSPDSTSTDTQYF. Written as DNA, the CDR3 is TGCAGCGTTTCTCCTGACTCAACTAGCACAGATACGCAGTATTTT.

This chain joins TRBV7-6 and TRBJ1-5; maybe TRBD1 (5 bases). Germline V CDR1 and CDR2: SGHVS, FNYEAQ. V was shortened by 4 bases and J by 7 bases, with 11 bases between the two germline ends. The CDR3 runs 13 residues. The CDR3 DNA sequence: TGTGCCAGCAGCTCTCAGGGAGGCCAGCCCCAGCATTTT. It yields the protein CASSSQGGQPQHF.